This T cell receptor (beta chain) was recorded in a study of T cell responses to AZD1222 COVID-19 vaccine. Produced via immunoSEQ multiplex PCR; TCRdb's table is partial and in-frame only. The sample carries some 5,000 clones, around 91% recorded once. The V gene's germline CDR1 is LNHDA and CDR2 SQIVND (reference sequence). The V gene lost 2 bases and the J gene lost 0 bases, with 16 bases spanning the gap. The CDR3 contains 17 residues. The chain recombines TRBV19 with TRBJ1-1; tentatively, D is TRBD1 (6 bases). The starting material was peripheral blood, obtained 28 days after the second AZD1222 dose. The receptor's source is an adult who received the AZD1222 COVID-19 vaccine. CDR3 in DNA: TGTGCCAGTAGTATAAGGCAGGGGACAACCATGAACACTGAAGCTTTCTTT. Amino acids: CASSIRQGTTMNTEAFF.